One sample yielded the 18 T cell receptor beta chains listed below, sequenced in a study of blood T cells in healthy people across ages. A second PCR, run for about 7 to 11 cycles, used a sample-barcoded 5' primer plus a J-beta primer mix. TCRdb reprocessed the 5' RACE reads with MiXCR, giving one entry per CDR3 protein. This table holds some 940,000 distinct CDR3 sequences, 25% to 35% found once. The same sample was also studied in work on T cells of mothers and their children.

Sequencing used blood. The receptor set was obtained from a woman in her thirties or forties in good health.

This clonotype showed up many times. This chain links TRBV7-9 with TRBJ2-1; 11 nucleotides line up with TRBD2. Unmatched junction bases numbered 12, after V lost 8 bases and J lost 9 bases. The CDR3 has 15 amino acids. Germline CDR1 is SEHNR and CDR2 is FQNEAQ (reference sequence). Here the CDR3 reads CASPTLAGGIGEQFF. The CDR3 nucleotides are TGTGCCAGCCCAACGCTAGCGGGGGGAATCGGTGAGCAGTTCTTC.

V and J are TRBV6-6 and TRBJ1-5; 7 nucleotides match TRBD1. CDR1 is MNHNY and CDR2 is SVGAGI in the germline V gene (reference sequence). The CDR3 length is 16 residues. With V trimmed by 7 bases and J by 4 bases, 13 bases remained unmatched. This CDR3 is CASTPRQGNGNQPQHF. CDR3 sequence (DNA): TGTGCCAGCACCCCCAGACAGGGCAACGGAAATCAGCCCCAGCATTTT.

The V call is TRBV7-9, the J call TRBJ2-1; TRBD2 aligns across 10 bases. The V gene's germline CDR1 is SEHNR and CDR2 FQNEAQ (reference sequence). CDR3 length equals 14 residues. After removal of 1 base from V and 12 bases from J, the junction contained 6 bases not matched to a gene. In DNA form, the CDR3 reads TGTGCCAGCAGCTTAGGGAGGGGGACTAGCGTGCAGTTCTTC. Translating it yields CASSLGRGTSVQFF. The full variable domain, rest sourced from reference TRBV7-9 and TRBJ2-1, is DTGVSQNPRHKITKRGQNVTFRCDPISEHNRLYWYRQTLGQGPEFLTYFQNEAQLEKSRLLSDRFSAERPKGSFSTLEIQRTEQGDSAMYLCASSLGRGTSVQFFGPGTRLTVL.

The chain carries TRBV14 and TRBJ1-1; TRBD1 is a possible D gene (6 bases). Per germline, CDR1 SGHDN and CDR2 FVKESK. This CDR3 comprises 14 residues. V dropped 0 bases and J dropped 3 bases, with 8 bases sitting between them. CDR3 DNA: TGTGCCAGCAGCCAAGACGGACAGCACACTGAAGCTTTCTTT. Translation: CASSQDGQHTEAFF.

This clonotype was picked up a small number of times. This chain connects TRBV12-3 or TRBV12-4 to TRBJ1-1; D is possibly TRBD1 (5 bases). Trimming cost V 3 bases and J 0 bases, with 23 bases left between them. This CDR3 is 19 amino acids long. The chain's CDR3 is CASSLFPISWDGMNTEAFF. The DNA for the CDR3 is TGTGCCAGCAGTTTGTTCCCCATTTCGTGGGACGGTATGAACACTGAAGCTTTCTTT.

This clonotype has at least ten counts. The CDR3 DNA is TGCAGCGTTCGGGGGGGGGCGGGCAATGAGCAGTTCTTC. It translates to CSVRGGAGNEQFF. This chain joins TRBV29-1 and TRBJ2-1; 8 positions agree with TRBD2. The CDR3 is 13 residues long. The J segment lost 6 bases and the V segment lost 5 bases, leaving 6 bases of the junction unmatched. Germline-derived CDR1 and CDR2 are SQVTM and ANQGSEA.

V is TRBV7-2 and J is TRBJ1-2; 9 bases align to TRBD1. V lost 2 bases, J lost 6 bases, and 13 bases stayed unmatched. The CDR3 totals 17 residues. In germline, CDR1 is SGHTA, CDR2 FQGNSA. The CDR3 sequence: CASSLYGPGQGRNGYTF. In DNA form, the CDR3 reads TGTGCCAGCAGCTTATATGGCCCGGGACAGGGACGGAATGGCTACACCTTC.

This clonotype occurred a few times. In DNA form, the CDR3 reads TGCGCTACAACGCGGGGGGGGTTCTACGAGCAGTACTTC. This sequence encodes CATTRGGFYEQYF. The chain employs TRBV5-1 and TRBJ2-7; 9 bases map to TRBD2. CDR3 length: 13 amino acids. CDR1 is SGHRS, CDR2 YFSETQ, per germline.

The rearrangement links TRBV5-1 to TRBJ2-1; a weak D match, TRBD2 (5 bases). The germline V gene has CDR1 SGHRS and CDR2 YFSETQ. The CDR3 covers 13 residues. Trimming took 0 bases from V and 8 from J, leaving 9 bases between them. The CDR3 DNA follows: TGCGCCAGCAGCTTGGGGCTAGCCGATGAGCAGTTCTTC. Its translation is CASSLGLADEQFF.

The chain has TRBV5-6 and TRBJ2-4; no reliable D call. The DNA matches TRBJ2-7 better at its end, which makes the J call doubtful. CDR1 is SGHDT and CDR2 is YYEEEE in the germline V gene. The CDR3 has 13 amino acids. Here the CDR3 reads CASSFYGFHEQYF. CDR3 bases: TGTGCCAGCAGCTTTTACGGGTTCCACGAGCAGTACTTC.

This chain joins TRBV7-9 and TRBJ1-1; 10 positions agree with TRBD1. The CDR3 extends over 15 amino acids. Germline-derived CDR1 and CDR2 are SEHNR and FQNEAQ (reference sequence). Germline trimming cut 1 base from V and 6 bases from J; bases unmatched to any gene: 5. As DNA, the CDR3 is TGTGCCAGCAGCTTAGGAATAGGGACAGGGGCTGAAGCTTTCTTT. It translates to CASSLGIGTGAEAFF.

The chain combines TRBV28 with TRBJ1-2; 7 nucleotides match TRBD1. Germline loops: CDR1 MDHEN, CDR2 SYDVKM. Trimming at V came to 2 bases and at J to 6 bases, leaving 6 bases not matched to a gene. CDR3 size: 14 residues. The CDR3 reads CASSLPGQSDGYTF. The CDR3 nucleotides are TGTGCCAGCAGTTTACCGGGACAGTCCGATGGCTACACCTTC.

There are a few counts of this clonotype. The rearrangement joins TRBV20-1 to TRBJ2-5, with D perhaps TRBD2 (5 bases). CDR1 is DFQATT and CDR2 is SNEGSKA in the germline V gene (reference sequence). CDR3 length equals 13 residues. V dropped 4 bases and J dropped 5 bases, with 14 bases sitting between them. The CDR3 region has the DNA TGCAGTGCTATGGTGCGGGTGCAGGAGACCCAGTACTTC. Translated, it gives CSAMVRVQETQYF.

The chain is built from TRBV9 and TRBJ1-1, with 8 bases matching TRBD1. The CDR3 is 18 residues long. J gave up 3 bases and V 1 base, and 14 bases lay outside the gene matches. Germline V lookup: CDR1 SGDLS, CDR2 YYNGEE. The DNA for the CDR3 is TGTGCCAGCAGCGTAACGCCTCTGACAGGGGCGGGGGACACTGAAGCTTTCTTT. It encodes CASSVTPLTGAGDTEAFF.

This clonotype was counted at least ten times. The CDR3 loop is CASQTGRGTQYF. The CDR3 DNA reads TGTGCCAGCCAGACAGGCCGGGGCACGCAGTATTTT. V usage is TRBV7-2 and J usage is TRBJ2-3, with D perhaps matching TRBD1 (6 bases). V gave up 8 bases and J gave up 9 bases, with 15 bases separating them. Per the germline V gene, CDR1 is SGHTA and CDR2 is FQGNSA. The CDR3 is 12 residues long.

Remarks on this clonotype: The junction departs from germline at one end; a sequencing error may be responsible. The chain recombines TRBV20-1 with TRBJ2-6; the D gene is possibly TRBD1 (6 bases). Germline assignment: CDR1 DFQATT and CDR2 SNEGSKA (reference sequence). The CDR3 sequence is 16 residues long. This CDR3 is CSARVTRGSGANVRTF. CDR3 nucleotide sequence: TGCAGTGCTAGAGTCACCAGGGGATCTGGGGCCAACGTCCGGACTTTC.

This clonotype was observed many times. The J gene is TRBJ2-7, the V gene TRBV7-6, with 12 bases that match TRBD1. The germline CDR1 and CDR2 sequences are SGHVS and FNYEAQ. This CDR3 region has 15 residues. After removal of 5 bases from V and 4 bases from J, the junction contained 6 bases not matched to a gene. CDR3 amino acids: CASSPGTGGGYEQYF. The CDR3 bases are TGTGCCAGCAGCCCCGGGACAGGGGGCGGGTACGAGCAGTACTTC.

The V call is TRBV7-2, the J call TRBJ1-2; the D gene is possibly TRBD1 (5 bases). The V end was cut by 4 bases, the J end by 5 bases, with 17 bases between. Germline CDR1 and CDR2: SGHTA and FQGNSA. The CDR3 spans 15 residues. The CDR3 DNA sequence: TGTGCCAGCAGCTCACGGGACTGGGGTTCTTATGGCTACACCTTC. Translation: CASSSRDWGSYGYTF.